This T cell receptor beta chain comes out of a study of blood T cells in healthy people across ages. Ten or more counts support this clonotype. What it recognizes is unknown. Study results and limitations: It was not possible, with unsorted PBMCs, to conclusively compare naive and antigen-experienced cells.

A second PCR of about 6 to 11 cycles used a sample-barcoded 5' primer and a J-beta primer mix. Each single sample gave us at least 3 million CDR3-containing paired-end reads. TCRdb recomputed calls from the 5' RACE reads with MiXCR, one row per CDR3 protein. The sample includes under 1,000,000 distinct CDR3 sequences, about 47% of them seen just once. Sequenced material: blood. This sequence originates from a man older than 75 in good health.

As DNA, the CDR3 is TGCGCCAGCAGCTTGCTGGGCGGGACCGCGAGCACCGGGGAGCTGTTTTTT. Protein: CASSLLGGTASTGELFF. This rearrangement joins TRBV5-1 to TRBJ2-2; maybe TRBD2 (6 bases). CDR1 is SGHRS and CDR2 is YFSETQ in the germline V gene. Trimming pared 1 base from V and 4 bases from J, leaving 17 bases between. The CDR3 runs 17 residues. The variable domain in full, completed from reference TRBV5-1 and TRBJ2-2, reads KAGVTQTPRYLIKTRGQQVTLSCSPISGHRSVSWYQQTPGQGLQFLFEYFSETQRNKGNFPGRFSGRQFSNSRSEMNVSTLELGDSALYLCASSLLGGTASTGELFFGEGSRLTVL.